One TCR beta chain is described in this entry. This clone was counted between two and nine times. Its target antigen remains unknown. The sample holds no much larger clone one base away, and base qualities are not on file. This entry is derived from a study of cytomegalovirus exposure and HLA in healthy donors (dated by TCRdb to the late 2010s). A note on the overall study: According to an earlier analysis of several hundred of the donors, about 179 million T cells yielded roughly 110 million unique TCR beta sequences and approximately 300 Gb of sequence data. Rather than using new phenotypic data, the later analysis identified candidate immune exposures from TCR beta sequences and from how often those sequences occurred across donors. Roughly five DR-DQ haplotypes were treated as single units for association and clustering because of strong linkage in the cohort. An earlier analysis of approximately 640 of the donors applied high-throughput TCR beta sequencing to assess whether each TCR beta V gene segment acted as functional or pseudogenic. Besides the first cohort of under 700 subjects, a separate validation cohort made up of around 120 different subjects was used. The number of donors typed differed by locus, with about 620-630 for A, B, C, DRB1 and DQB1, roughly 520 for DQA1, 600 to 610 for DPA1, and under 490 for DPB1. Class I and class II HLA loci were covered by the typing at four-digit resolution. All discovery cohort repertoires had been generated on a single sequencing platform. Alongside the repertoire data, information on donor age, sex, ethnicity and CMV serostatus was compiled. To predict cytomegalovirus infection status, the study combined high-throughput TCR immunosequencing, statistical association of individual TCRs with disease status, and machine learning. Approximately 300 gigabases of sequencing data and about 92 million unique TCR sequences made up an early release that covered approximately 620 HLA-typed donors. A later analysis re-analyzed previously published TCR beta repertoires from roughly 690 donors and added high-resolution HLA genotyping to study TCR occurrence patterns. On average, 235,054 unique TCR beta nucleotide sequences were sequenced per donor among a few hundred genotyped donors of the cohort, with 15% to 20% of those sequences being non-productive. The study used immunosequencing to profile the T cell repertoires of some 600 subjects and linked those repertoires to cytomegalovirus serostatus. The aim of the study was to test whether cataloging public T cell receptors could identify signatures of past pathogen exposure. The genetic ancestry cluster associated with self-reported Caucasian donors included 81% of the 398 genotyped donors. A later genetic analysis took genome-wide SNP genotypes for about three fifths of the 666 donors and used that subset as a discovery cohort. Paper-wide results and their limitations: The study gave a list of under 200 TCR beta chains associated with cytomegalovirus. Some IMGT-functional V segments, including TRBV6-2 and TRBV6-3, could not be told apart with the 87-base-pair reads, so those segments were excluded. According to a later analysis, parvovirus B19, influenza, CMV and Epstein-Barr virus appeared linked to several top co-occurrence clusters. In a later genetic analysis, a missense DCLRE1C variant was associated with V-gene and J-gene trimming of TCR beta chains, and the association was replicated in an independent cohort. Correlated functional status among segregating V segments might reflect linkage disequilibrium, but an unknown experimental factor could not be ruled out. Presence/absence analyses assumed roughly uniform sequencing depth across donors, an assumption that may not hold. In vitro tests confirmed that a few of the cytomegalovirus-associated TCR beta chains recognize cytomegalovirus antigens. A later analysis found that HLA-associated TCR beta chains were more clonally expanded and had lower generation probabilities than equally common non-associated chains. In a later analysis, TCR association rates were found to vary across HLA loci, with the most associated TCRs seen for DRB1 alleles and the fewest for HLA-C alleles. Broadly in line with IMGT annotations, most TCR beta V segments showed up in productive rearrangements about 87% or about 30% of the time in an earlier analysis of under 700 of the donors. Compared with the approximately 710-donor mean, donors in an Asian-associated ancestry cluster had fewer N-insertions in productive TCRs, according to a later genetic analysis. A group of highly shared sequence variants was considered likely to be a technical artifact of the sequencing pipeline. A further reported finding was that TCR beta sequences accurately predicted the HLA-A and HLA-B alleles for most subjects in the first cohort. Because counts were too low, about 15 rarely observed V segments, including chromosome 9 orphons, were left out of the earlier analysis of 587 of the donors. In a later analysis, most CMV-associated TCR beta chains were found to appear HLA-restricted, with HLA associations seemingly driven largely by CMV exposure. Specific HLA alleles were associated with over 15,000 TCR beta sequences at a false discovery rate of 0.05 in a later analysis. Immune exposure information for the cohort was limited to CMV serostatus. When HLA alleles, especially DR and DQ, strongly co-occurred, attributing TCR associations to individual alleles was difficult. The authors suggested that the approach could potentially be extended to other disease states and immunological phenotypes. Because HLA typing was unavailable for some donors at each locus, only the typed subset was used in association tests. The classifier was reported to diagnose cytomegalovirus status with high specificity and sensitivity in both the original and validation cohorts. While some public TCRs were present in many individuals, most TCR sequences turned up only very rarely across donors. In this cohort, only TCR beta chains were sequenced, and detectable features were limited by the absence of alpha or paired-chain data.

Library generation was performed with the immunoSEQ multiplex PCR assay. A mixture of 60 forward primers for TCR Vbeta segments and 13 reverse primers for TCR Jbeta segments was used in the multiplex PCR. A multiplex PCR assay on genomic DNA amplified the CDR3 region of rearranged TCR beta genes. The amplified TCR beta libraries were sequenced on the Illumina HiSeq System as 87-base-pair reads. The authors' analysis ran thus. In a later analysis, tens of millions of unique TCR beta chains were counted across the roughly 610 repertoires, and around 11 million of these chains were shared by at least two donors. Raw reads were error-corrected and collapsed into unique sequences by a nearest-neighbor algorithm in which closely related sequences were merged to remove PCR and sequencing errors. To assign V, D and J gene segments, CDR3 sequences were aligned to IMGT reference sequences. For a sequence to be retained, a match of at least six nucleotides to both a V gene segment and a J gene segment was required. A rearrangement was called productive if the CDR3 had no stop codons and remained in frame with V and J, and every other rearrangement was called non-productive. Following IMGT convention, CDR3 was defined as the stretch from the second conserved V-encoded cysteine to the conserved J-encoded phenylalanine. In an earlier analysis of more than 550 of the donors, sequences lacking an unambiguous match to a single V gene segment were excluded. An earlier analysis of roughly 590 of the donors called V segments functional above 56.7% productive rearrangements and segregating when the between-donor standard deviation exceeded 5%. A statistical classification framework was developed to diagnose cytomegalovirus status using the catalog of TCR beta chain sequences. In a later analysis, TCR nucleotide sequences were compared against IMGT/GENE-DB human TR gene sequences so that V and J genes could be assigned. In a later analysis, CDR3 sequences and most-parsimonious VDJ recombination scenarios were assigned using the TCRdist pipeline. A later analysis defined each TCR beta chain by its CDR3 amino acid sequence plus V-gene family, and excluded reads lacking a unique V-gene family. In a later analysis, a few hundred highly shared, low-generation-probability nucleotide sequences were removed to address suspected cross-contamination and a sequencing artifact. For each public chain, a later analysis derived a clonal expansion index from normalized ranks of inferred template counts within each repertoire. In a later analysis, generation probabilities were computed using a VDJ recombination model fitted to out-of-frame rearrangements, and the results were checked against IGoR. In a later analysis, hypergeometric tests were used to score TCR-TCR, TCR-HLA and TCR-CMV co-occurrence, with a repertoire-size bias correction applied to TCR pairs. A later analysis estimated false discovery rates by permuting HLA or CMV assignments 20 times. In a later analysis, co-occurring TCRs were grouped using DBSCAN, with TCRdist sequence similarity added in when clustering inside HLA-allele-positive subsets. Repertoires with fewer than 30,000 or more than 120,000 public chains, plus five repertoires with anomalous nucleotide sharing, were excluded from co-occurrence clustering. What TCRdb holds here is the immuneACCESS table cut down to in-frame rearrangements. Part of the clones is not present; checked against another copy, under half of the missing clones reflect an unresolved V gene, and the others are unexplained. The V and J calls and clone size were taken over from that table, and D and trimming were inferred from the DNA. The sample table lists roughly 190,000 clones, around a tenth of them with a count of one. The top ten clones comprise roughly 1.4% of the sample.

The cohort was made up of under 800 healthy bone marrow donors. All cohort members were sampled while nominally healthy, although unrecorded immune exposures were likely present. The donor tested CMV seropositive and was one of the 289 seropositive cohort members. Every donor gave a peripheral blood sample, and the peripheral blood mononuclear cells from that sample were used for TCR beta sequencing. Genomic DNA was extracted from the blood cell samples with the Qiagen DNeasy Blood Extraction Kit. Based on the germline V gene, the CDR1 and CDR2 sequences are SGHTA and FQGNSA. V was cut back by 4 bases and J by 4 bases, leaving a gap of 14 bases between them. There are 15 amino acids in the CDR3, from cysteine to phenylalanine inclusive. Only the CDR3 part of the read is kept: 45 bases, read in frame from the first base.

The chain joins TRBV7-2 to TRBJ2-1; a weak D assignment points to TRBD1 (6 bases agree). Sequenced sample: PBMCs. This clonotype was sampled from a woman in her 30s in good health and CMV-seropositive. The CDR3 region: CASSSQRQVYNEQFF. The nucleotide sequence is TGTGCCAGCAGCTCCCAGCGACAGGTTTACAATGAGCAGTTCTTC.